Listed here is a single TCR beta chain. Its target is unknown. TCRdb keeps only in-frame clones here, not all; method: immunoSEQ multiplex PCR. The table has 50,000 to 65,000 clones, roughly 80% seen once; the top ten hold around 16%. V was pared by 4 bases and J by 5 bases, with 3 bases of the junction left unmatched. Germline CDR1 reads WNHNN; CDR2 reads SYGVQD (reference sequence). The length of the CDR3 is 13 residues. The data are from a study of radiotherapy plus CTLA-4 blockade in lung cancer. Study at large: Disease control was achieved by roughly 32% of patients, and objective responses by less than 20%. General study results and limits: Researchers report tumor-derived TCR clones expanding in blood after radiotherapy plus ipilimumab.

The receptor was derived from a human donor with non-small cell lung cancer who had a complete response to radiotherapy plus ipilimumab. The chain uses TRBV10-1 and TRBJ2-3; TRBD2 agrees at 7 bases. The sample in question was peripheral blood, obtained from a patient treated with radiotherapy plus ipilimumab. CDR3 coding DNA: TGCGCCAGCAGTGGAGCGGGACTAGATACGCAGTATTTT. Translation: CASSGAGLDTQYF.